In this sample, the clone carrying this T cell receptor beta chain turned up many times. These data are taken from a study of prognosis after radiotherapy for stage I lung cancer. Two-round multiplex PCR on genomic DNA was the method by which TCR beta CDR3 was amplified. First-round PCR used primers specific to each TRBV and TRBJ gene. MiXCR was run by TCRdb on the multiplex PCR reads, yielding one entry per CDR3 protein. Found here are about 35,000 distinct CDR3 sequences, around a third of them singletons; the top ten hold around 27%. Sample: PBMCs, taken before or after stereotactic body radiation therapy (not recorded which). This clonotype originated in a donor aged 50 or older with non-small cell lung cancer.

The CDR3 sequence is CASSSTANQPQHF. The CDR3 DNA sequence: TGTGCCAGCAGTTCGACAGCAAATCAGCCCCAGCATTTT. V is TRBV12-3 or TRBV12-4 and J is TRBJ1-5, with TRBD1 as a possible D gene (5 bases). V was pared by 4 bases and J by 4 bases, with 8 bases between. CDR3 length: 13 residues.